This passage covers 30 T cell receptor beta chains from one sample sequenced in a study of tumor and adjacent non-tumor tissue in lung cancer. RNA was extracted from bulk tissue without any cell sorting. The normal lung tissue was taken more than 3 cm from the tumor edge. Three rounds of nested PCR, following a modified ARM-PCR protocol, produced the TCRbeta library. TCRdb re-derived calls from the multiplex PCR reads in MiXCR, one entry per CDR3 protein. The top ten clones hold roughly 33% of a sample with 80,000 to 100,000 distinct CDR3 sequences, around three quarters of them seen once. The sequencing sample was made of distant non-tumor lung tissue. These receptors came from a man between 60 and 70 years old with small cell lung cancer.

This clonotype has a single count. J is TRBJ2-7 and V is TRBV7-9; the D gene is possibly TRBD1 (6 bases). The V end was cut by 6 bases, the J end by 6 bases, with 15 bases between. CDR1 SEHNR and CDR2 FQNEAQ come from the germline V gene (reference sequence). This CDR3 region has 13 residues. The DNA of the CDR3 is TGTGCCAGCAGTGGATGGACAGTCTCCGAGCAGTACTTC. Translating it yields CASSGWTVSEQYF.

The V call is TRBV18, the J call TRBJ1-1; TRBD1 matches 9 bases. The CDR3 is made up of 14 amino acids. J lost 5 bases, V lost 3 bases, and 4 bases had no gene match. Germline lookup yields CDR1 KGHSH and CDR2 LQKENI. In DNA, the CDR3 is TGTGCCAGCTCACCCGGGACAGGGATTACTGAAGCTTTCTTT. This sequence encodes CASSPGTGITEAFF.

In this sample, this clonotype turned up a few times. The junction differs from germline at one of its ends, possibly a read error. The rearrangement links TRBV10-3 to TRBJ2-1; the D is unclear. Germline V gives CDR1 ENHRY, CDR2 SYGVKD. The CDR3 consists of 15 residues. CDR3 coding DNA: TGTGCCATCAGTGAGGGTACTCCCTACTACAATGAGCAGTCCTTC. This translates into CAISEGTPYYNEQSF.

This clonotype was seen a few times. A read error may account for a junction end that differs from germline. CDR3 amino acids: CTSNLEANGELFF. CDR3 nucleotide sequence: TGTACCAGCAACTTAGAGGCTAACGGGGAGCTGTTTTTT. This chain uses TRBV11-2 with TRBJ2-2, with D uncertain. Germline CDR1 is SGHAT and CDR2 is FQNNGV. This CDR3 region has 13 residues.

This clonotype was seen a single time. The chain employs TRBV6-2 or TRBV6-3 and TRBJ2-7, with 9 bases aligning to TRBD1. V gave up 4 bases and J gave up 3 bases; unmatched junction bases: 4. The germline CDR1 and CDR2 sequences are MNHEY and SVGEGT. The CDR3 extends over 14 amino acids. The CDR3 DNA follows: TGTGCCAGCAGTTTGCAGGACAGGGGCTACGAGCAGTACTTC. This translates into CASSLQDRGYEQYF.

The chain is built from TRBV6-6 and TRBJ2-5; no firm D call. The CDR3 runs 13 residues. Germline loops: CDR1 MNHNY, CDR2 SVGAGI (reference sequence). Trimming took 2 bases from V and 1 from J, leaving 5 bases between them. CDR3 in DNA: TGTGCCAGCAGTTACGATGGCCAAGAGACCCAGTACTTC. This gives the protein CASSYDGQETQYF.

V usage is TRBV11-2 and J usage is TRBJ2-1; a possible D gene is TRBD1 (5 bases). The CDR3 contains 15 residues. Germline V gives CDR1 SGHAT, CDR2 FQNNGV. V lost 8 bases and J lost 0, with 14 bases in between. The CDR3 DNA reads TGTGCCAGCGGCTCAGGGCCCGCCTCCTACAATGAGCAGTTCTTC. As protein: CASGSGPASYNEQFF.

With respect to this clonotype: A read error may account for a junction end that differs from germline. This rearrangement joins TRBV6-6 to TRBJ2-3; D unclear. Germline V CDR1 and CDR2: MNHNY, SVGAGI (reference sequence). This CDR3 is built from 15 residues. For the CDR3, the DNA is TGTGCCACCAGTTGCTCCGAGGTAGCATCAGATACGCAGTATTTT. It translates to CATSCSEVASDTQYF.

The chain combines TRBV5-5 with TRBJ2-7; the match to TRBD1 covers 10 bases. The germline gives CDR1 SGHKS, CDR2 YYEKEE (reference sequence). The CDR3 is 17 residues long. The J segment lost 8 bases and the V segment lost 6 bases, leaving 20 bases of the junction unmatched. CDR3 in DNA: TGTGCCAGCACCTCAATCAGTGTCGGGGACAGGGGTAACAAGCAGTACTTC. It is translated as CASTSISVGDRGNKQYF.

This rearrangement joins TRBV5-1 to TRBJ2-2; D not certain. This CDR3 has 15 residues. Trimming pared 1 base from V and 4 bases from J, leaving 11 bases between. From germline, CDR1 is SGHRS and CDR2 YFSETQ. The CDR3 reads CASSLFEPSTGELFF. CDR3 DNA sequence: TGCGCCAGCAGCTTGTTCGAGCCCAGCACCGGGGAGCTGTTTTTT. Looking up the rest from reference TRBV5-1 and TRBJ2-2 gives the full variable domain: KAGVTQTPRYLIKTRGQQVTLSCSPISGHRSVSWYQQTPGQGLQFLFEYFSETQRNKGNFPGRFSGRQFSNSRSEMNVSTLELGDSALYLCASSLFEPSTGELFFGEGSRLTVL.

This clonotype was seen at least ten times. The rearrangement joins TRBV4-1 to TRBJ1-5, with D maybe TRBD1 (5 bases). V lost 0 bases and J 5 bases, leaving 8 bases between the germline ends. This CDR3 spans 14 amino acids. Germline CDR1 is MGHRA and CDR2 is YSYEKL. The CDR3 loop reads CASSQDRGDQPQHF. The CDR3 DNA reads as TGCGCCAGCAGCCAAGATAGAGGGGATCAGCCCCAGCATTTT.

A word on this clonotype: The CDR3 does not close with the conserved phenylalanine or tryptophan, likely indicating a read error. The genes are TRBV7-8 and TRBJ2-7, with TRBD2 matching over 8 bases. Looked up from germline, CDR1 is SGHVS and CDR2 is FQNEAQ. V was pared by 5 bases and J by 2 bases, with 8 bases of the junction left unmatched. The CDR3 has 15 amino acids. The chain's CDR3 is CASSTASGRAYEQYL. CDR3 in DNA: TGTGCCAGCAGCACTGCGAGCGGGAGAGCCTACGAGCAGTACCTC.

With regard to this clonotype: Its ends do not fully match the called genes, so a read error is possible. V is TRBV11-2 and J is TRBJ2-7, with a possible D match to TRBD2 (5 bases). There are 14 residues in the CDR3. The germline gives CDR1 SGHAT, CDR2 FQNNGV. The CDR3 DNA follows: TGTACCAGCAGTTACTTCTCCGGGGTCTACGAGCAGTACTTC. This translates into CTSSYFSGVYEQYF.

With regard to this clonotype: At one end, the junction sequence differs from germline, possibly due to a read error. The gene calls are TRBV4-2 and TRBJ1-2; D is uncertain. Germline lookup yields CDR1 LGHNA and CDR2 YNFKEQ. The CDR3 runs to 15 residues. The CDR3 region is CANSQYDEGGYGYTF. CDR3 in DNA: TGTGCCAACAGCCAATATGACGAGGGTGGCTATGGCTACACCTTC.

This chain connects TRBV4-2 to TRBJ2-1, with D hard to call. This CDR3 is built from 15 residues. CDR1 is LGHNA, CDR2 YNFKEQ, per germline. Trimming removed 7 bases at V and 5 bases at J, with 18 bases between. The CDR3 is CASTPGLDSDNEQFF. CDR3 sequence (DNA): TGTGCCAGCACCCCAGGCTTAGACTCAGACAATGAGCAGTTCTTC.

This chain connects TRBV6-2 or TRBV6-3 to TRBJ2-7; perhaps TRBD1 as D (5 bases). Germline loops: CDR1 MNHEY, CDR2 SVGEGT. The V end was cut by 11 bases, the J end by 7 bases, with 24 bases between. CDR3 length: 14 residues. The CDR3 coding sequence is TGTGCCTGCAAGATAGGGGTAGCCCCTATGGAGCAGTACTTC. This encodes CACKIGVAPMEQYF.

For this clonotype: Sequence at one end of the junction differs from germline and may be a read error. CDR3 DNA: TGTACCAGCAGCCCTTTAGGAAGTGATCAGTTCTTC. Residues: CTSSPLGSDQFF. V usage is TRBV11-2 and J usage is TRBJ2-1; D not certain. CDR1 SGHAT and CDR2 FQNNGV come from the germline V gene. The CDR3 is 12 amino acids. Using reference TRBV11-2 and TRBJ2-1 for the parts outside the CDR3, the full variable domain is EAGVAQSPRYKIIEKRQSVAFWCNPISGHATLYWYQQILGQGPKLLIQFQNNGVVDDSQLPKDRFSAERLKGVDSTLKIQPAKLEDSAVYLCTSSPLGSDQFFGPGTRLTVL.

This rearrangement joins TRBV29-1 to TRBJ2-3; 8 bases map to TRBD2. In germline, CDR1 is SQVTM, CDR2 ANQGSEA. The CDR3 has 14 residues. The DNA for the CDR3 is TGCAGGGGGACTAGTGGGACTGCACAAGATACGCAGTATTTT. It yields the protein CRGTSGTAQDTQYF.

The chain joins TRBV5-4 to TRBJ2-2; D might be TRBD2 (6 bases). Germline-derived CDR1 and CDR2 are SGHNT and YYREEE (reference sequence). V shed 3 bases and J shed 14 bases, with 23 bases lying between them. This CDR3 region has 15 residues. CDR3 protein: CASSSGVGNTEDLFF. DNA for the CDR3: TGTGCCAGCAGCTCGGGAGTGGGTAACACCGAGGATCTGTTTTTT.

The rearrangement links TRBV7-3 to TRBJ2-1, with 9 bases identical to TRBD2. V was pared by 5 bases and J by 9 bases, with 11 bases of the junction left unmatched. The CDR3 has 15 residues. Germline V CDR1 and CDR2: SGHTA, FQGTGA. The CDR3 loop reads CASSRPAGGAGEQFF. The CDR3 DNA follows: TGTGCCAGCAGCCGCCCAGCGGGAGGAGCTGGTGAGCAGTTCTTC.

To note about this clonotype: One base away lies a much larger clone, so this may be a sequencing read error. The chain joins TRBV28 to TRBJ1-1; 9 nucleotides align to TRBD1. The CDR3 is 15 amino acids. CDR1 and CDR2 from the germline V gene are MDHEN and SYDVKM. CDR3 sequence reads: CASRPTGGQGTVAFF. The DNA for the CDR3 is TGTGCCAGCAGACCAACAGGGGGCCAAGGCACTGTAGCTTTCTTT.

This clonotype appeared once. A junction end diverges from the germline sequence, so it may reflect a read error. J is TRBJ2-1 and V is TRBV6-6; 8 bases align to TRBD2. CDR1 is MNHNY and CDR2 is SVGAGI in the germline V gene (reference sequence). The CDR3 runs 13 residues. The chain's CDR3 is CASSIAGRGERFF. Here the CDR3 DNA reads TGTGCTAGCAGTATAGCGGGGCGGGGTGAGCGGTTCTTC.

As to this clonotype: Germline and junction disagree at one end, which may indicate a read error. This chain uses TRBV11-1 with TRBJ2-1, with D perhaps matching TRBD2 (5 bases). CDR1 SGHAT and CDR2 FQDESV come from the germline V gene (reference sequence). The CDR3 contains 15 residues. The CDR3 here is CTSSLERRTYNEQFF. CDR3 in DNA: TGTACCAGCAGCTTAGAGAGGAGGACTTACAATGAGCAGTTCTTC. Looking up the rest from reference TRBV11-1 and TRBJ2-1 gives the full variable domain: EAEVAQSPRYKITEKSQAVAFWCDPISGHATLYWYRQILGQGPELLVQFQDESVVDDSQLPKDRFSAERLKGVDSTLKIQPAELGDSAMYLCTSSLERRTYNEQFFGPGTRLTVL.

About this clonotype: It may be a read error: a sequence one base away is much more abundant. The chain employs TRBV30 and TRBJ2-3; D call uncertain. Per germline, CDR1 GTSNPN and CDR2 SVGIG (reference sequence). The CDR3 consists of 12 residues. V lost 3 bases to trimming and J lost 0 bases, with 4 bases between them. CDR3 DNA: TGTGCCTGGAGGCTTAGCACAGATACGCAGTATTTT. This sequence encodes CAWRLSTDTQYF.

On this clonotype: An end of the junction differs from the germline gene, which may be a read error. This chain uses TRBV2 with TRBJ2-3, with D perhaps assigned TRBD1 or TRBD2 (5 bases each). The CDR3 contains 14 residues. Germline loops: CDR1 SNHLY, CDR2 FYNNEI. CDR3 region: CASSEGPFGDKQYF. The CDR3, as DNA: TGTGCCAGCAGCGAGGGACCCTTCGGAGATAAGCAGTATTTT.

Turning to this clonotype: At one boundary the junction diverges from the germline segment, which might be a read error. This rearrangement joins TRBV7-9 to TRBJ1-1, with D possibly matching TRBD1 (5 bases). CDR3 length equals 16 residues. CDR1 and CDR2 (germline): SEHNR, FQNEAQ (reference sequence). DNA for the CDR3: TGTGCCAGCAACTTAGGGAAAGGAGAGGGGATCACTGAAGCTTACTTT. It specifies CASNLGKGEGITEAYF.

Details on this clonotype: This clone may be a read error of a much larger clone one base away. V and J are TRBV10-1 and TRBJ1-5; the match to TRBD1 covers 8 bases. Losses at the gene ends were 9 bases for V and 8 bases for J; bases not matched to a gene: 15. The CDR3 length is 15 residues. Germline CDR1 is WNHNN and CDR2 is SYGVQD (reference sequence). CDR3 sequence (DNA): TGCGCCAGGAGACCCAGGGGGCCGGGTAGTGAGCCCCAGCATTTT. Translated, it gives CARRPRGPGSEPQHF.

The chain combines TRBV20-1 with TRBJ2-5; D not certain. Germline lookup yields CDR1 DFQATT and CDR2 SNEGSKA (reference sequence). V dropped 0 bases and J dropped 5 bases, with 13 bases sitting between them. The CDR3 spans 14 residues. Here the CDR3 reads CSARDARSFETQYF. The CDR3 nucleotides are TGCAGTGCTAGAGATGCTAGGTCGTTTGAGACCCAGTACTTC.

In the case of this clonotype: A read error may be the cause here, since a much bigger clone is one base away. The chain has TRBV5-1 and TRBJ1-1, with a weak D call TRBD1 (6 bases). CDR3 length: 13 residues. Germline-derived CDR1 and CDR2 are SGHRS and YFSETQ. The CDR3 here is CASSYRGNTEVFF. The CDR3 DNA sequence: TGCGCCAGCAGCTATAGGGGGAACACTGAAGTTTTCTTT. Drawing the rest from reference TRBV5-1 and TRBJ1-1, the complete variable domain is KAGVTQTPRYLIKTRGQQVTLSCSPISGHRSVSWYQQTPGQGLQFLFEYFSETQRNKGNFPGRFSGRQFSNSRSEMNVSTLELGDSALYLCASSYRGNTEVFFGQGTRLTVV.

Regarding this clonotype: Germline is not matched at one junction end, which may reflect a read error. The rearrangement links TRBV29-1 to TRBJ2-2; 8 nucleotides match TRBD1. The CDR3 consists of 12 residues. CDR1 and CDR2 from the germline V gene are SQVTM and ANQGSEA. Here the CDR3 reads CGVRQGTGEPFF. The DNA of the CDR3 is TGCGGTGTAAGACAGGGGACCGGGGAGCCGTTTTTT.